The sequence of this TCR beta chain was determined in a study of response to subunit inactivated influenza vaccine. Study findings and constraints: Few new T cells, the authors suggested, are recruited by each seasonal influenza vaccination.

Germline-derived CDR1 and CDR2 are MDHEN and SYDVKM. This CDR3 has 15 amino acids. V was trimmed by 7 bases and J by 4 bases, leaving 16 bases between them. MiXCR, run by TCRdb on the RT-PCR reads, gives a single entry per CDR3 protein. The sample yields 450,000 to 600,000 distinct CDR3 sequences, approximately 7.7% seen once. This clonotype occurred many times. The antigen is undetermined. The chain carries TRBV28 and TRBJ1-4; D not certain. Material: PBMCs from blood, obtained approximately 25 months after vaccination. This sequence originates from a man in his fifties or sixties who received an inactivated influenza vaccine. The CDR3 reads CASNGRGRDNEKLFF. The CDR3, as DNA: TGTGCCAGCAACGGCAGAGGTCGAGATAATGAAAAACTGTTTTTT. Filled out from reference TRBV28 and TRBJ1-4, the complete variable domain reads DVKVTQSSRYLVKRTGEKVFLECVQDMDHENMFWYRQDPGLGLRLIYFSYDVKMKEKGDIPEGYSVSREKKERFSLILESASTNQTSMYLCASNGRGRDNEKLFFGSGTQLSVL.